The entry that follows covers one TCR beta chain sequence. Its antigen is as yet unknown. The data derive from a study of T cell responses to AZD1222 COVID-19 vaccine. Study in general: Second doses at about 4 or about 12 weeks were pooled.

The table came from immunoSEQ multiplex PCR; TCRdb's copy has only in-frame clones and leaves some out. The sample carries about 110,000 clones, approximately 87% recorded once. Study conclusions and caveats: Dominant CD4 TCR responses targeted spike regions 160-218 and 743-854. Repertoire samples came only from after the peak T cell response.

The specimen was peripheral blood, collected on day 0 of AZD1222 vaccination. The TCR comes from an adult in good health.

CDR3 in amino acids: CAWTQVGTEAFF. DNA of the CDR3: TGTGCCTGGACCCAAGTCGGGACTGAAGCTTTCTTT. The chain couples TRBV30 to TRBJ1-1; D is undetermined. CDR1 GTSNPN and CDR2 SVGIG come from the germline V gene (reference sequence). The CDR3 has 12 amino acids. With 4 bases removed from V and 5 bases from J, the gap between germline ends came to 11 bases.